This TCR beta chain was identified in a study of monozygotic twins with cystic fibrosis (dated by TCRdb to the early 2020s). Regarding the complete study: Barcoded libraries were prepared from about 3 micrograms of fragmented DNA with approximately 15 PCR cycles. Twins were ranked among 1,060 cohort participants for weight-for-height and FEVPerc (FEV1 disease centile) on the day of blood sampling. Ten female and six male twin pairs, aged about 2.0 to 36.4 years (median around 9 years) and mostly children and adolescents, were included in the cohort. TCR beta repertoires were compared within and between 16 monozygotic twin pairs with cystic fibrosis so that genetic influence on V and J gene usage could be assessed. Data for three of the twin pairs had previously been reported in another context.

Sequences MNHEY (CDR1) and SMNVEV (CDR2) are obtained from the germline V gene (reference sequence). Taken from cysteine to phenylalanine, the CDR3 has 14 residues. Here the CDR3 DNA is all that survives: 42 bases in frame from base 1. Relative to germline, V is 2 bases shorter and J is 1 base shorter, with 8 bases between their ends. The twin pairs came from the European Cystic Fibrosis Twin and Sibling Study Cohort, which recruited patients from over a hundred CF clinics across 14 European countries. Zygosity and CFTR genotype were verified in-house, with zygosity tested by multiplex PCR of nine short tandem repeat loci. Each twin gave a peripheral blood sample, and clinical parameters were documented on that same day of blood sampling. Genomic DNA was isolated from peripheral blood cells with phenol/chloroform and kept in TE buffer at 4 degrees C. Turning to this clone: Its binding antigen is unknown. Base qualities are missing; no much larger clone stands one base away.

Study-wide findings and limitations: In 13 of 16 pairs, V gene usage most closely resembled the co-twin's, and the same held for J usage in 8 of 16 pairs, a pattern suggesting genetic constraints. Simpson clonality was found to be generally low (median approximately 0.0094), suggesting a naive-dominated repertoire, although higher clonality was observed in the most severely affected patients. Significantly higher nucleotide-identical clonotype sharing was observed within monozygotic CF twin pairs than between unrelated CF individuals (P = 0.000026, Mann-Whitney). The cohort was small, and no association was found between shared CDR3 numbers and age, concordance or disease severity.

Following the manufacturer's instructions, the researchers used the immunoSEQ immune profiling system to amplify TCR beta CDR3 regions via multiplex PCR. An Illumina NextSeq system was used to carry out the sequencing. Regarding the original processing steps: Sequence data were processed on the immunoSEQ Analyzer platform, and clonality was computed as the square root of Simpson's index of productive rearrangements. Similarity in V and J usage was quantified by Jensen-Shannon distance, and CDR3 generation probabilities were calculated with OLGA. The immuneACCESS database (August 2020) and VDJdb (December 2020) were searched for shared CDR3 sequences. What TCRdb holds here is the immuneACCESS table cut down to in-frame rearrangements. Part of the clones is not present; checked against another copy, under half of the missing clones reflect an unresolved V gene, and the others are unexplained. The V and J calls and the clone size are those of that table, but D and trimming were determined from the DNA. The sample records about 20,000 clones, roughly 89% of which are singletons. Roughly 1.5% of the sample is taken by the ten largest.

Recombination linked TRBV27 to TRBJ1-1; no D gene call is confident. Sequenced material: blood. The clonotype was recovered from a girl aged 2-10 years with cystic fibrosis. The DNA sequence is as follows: TGTGCCAGCAGTTTAAGTCGGGGGAACACTGAAGCTTTCTTT. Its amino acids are CASSLSRGNTEAFF.